This T cell receptor beta chain was identified in a study of beta chain features in type 1 diabetes. Study conclusions and caveats: Fewer junction insertions and more nucleotide deletions appeared in type 1 diabetes patients. Shortening of TCRB CDR3s, moderate but significant, appeared in all four CD4+ subsets of Type 1 diabetes patients.

Staining for CD45RO/CCR7/CD25/CD127/CD95/CD27 allowed sorting of CD4+ naive, central memory, regulatory and stem cell-like memory cells. The V end was cut by 4 bases, the J end by 1 base, with 14 bases between. CDR1 SGHNT and CDR2 YYREEE come from the germline V gene (reference sequence). This CDR3 has 15 amino acids. Isolated RNA was reverse transcribed in full, so expressed TCRB transcripts were sequenced. The average read count of naive, central memory and regulatory T cell samples was about 3.57 million. Here immunoSEQ multiplex PCR was the method, and the copy in TCRdb shows in-frame clones only, minus some. The sample includes 300,000 to 350,000 clones, around an eighth of them seen just once. Turning to this clone: Its antigen is as yet unknown.

The sample was naive CD4+ T cells from blood. This chain joins TRBV5-4 and TRBJ2-5, with a possible D match to TRBD1 (6 bases). The TCR originated in a woman in her late teens or twenties with type 1 diabetes. Here the CDR3 DNA reads TGTGCCAGCAGCGCCCCGGGACACCCCCAAGAGACCCAGTACTTC. It translates to CASSAPGHPQETQYF.